The rows below give T cell receptor beta chains drawn from one sample of a study of blood T cell repertoires in COVID-19. This table comes from immunoSEQ multiplex PCR, and its TCRdb copy is limited to in-frame clones, with some not included. This table has 44,000 or so clones, roughly 83% appearing once. The sample taken for sequencing was peripheral blood. All receptors come from a man in his forties or fifties with active COVID-19. Each CDR3 is given with its conserved first and last residue. Each record gives: D gene, clone size, V gene, J gene, CDR3 DNA, CDR3 protein. A D gene is named only where the DNA matches it firmly. The size field is filled for only some rows; it gives once, few, many or a size class.

d_gene: NA; abundance: NA; v_gene: TRBV2; j_gene: TRBJ2-7; CDR3nt: TGTGCCAGCATTAAGGAGGGGGCTGGCTACGAGCAGTACTTC; CDR3aa: CASIKEGAGYEQYF
d_gene: TRBD1; abundance: many; v_gene: TRBV5-1; j_gene: TRBJ1-6; CDR3nt: TGCGCCAGCAGCTTAAGCCCAGGGGGTAACGGTTCACCCCTCCACTTT; CDR3aa: CASSLSPGGNGSPLHF
d_gene: TRBD1; abundance: NA; v_gene: TRBV14; j_gene: TRBJ1-6; CDR3nt: TGTGCCAGCAGCCCGGGACAGGCCGGGCACAATTCACCCCTCCACTTT; CDR3aa: CASSPGQAGHNSPLHF
d_gene: NA; abundance: NA; v_gene: TRBV28; j_gene: TRBJ2-3; CDR3nt: TGTGCCAGCAAAGGAGGCACCGATACGCAGTATTTT; CDR3aa: CASKGGTDTQYF
d_gene: NA; abundance: NA; v_gene: TRBV3-1/TRBV3-2; j_gene: TRBJ1-1; CDR3nt: TGTGCCAGCAGCTTCGAGGGAGGCACTGAAGCTTTCTTT; CDR3aa: CASSFEGGTEAFF
d_gene: NA; abundance: NA; v_gene: TRBV7-8; j_gene: TRBJ2-7; CDR3nt: TGTGCCAGCAGCTTAGCGGGAGATAGCCTCTACGAGCAGTACTTC; CDR3aa: CASSLAGDSLYEQYF
d_gene: NA; abundance: many; v_gene: TRBV12-3/TRBV12-4; j_gene: TRBJ2-1; CDR3nt: TGTGCCAGCAGTTTTAACAGGGAGCAGTTCTTC; CDR3aa: CASSFNREQFF
d_gene: TRBD1; abundance: NA; v_gene: TRBV3-1/TRBV3-2; j_gene: TRBJ1-4; CDR3nt: TGTGCCAGCAGCCAAGCCTCGTTTTTACAGGGGGAGAGTGAAAAACTGTTTTTT; CDR3aa: CASSQASFLQGESEKLFF
d_gene: TRBD2; abundance: NA; v_gene: TRBV9; j_gene: TRBJ2-7; CDR3nt: TGTGCCAGCAGCGTAGCTACTCGCGGGGGAGGCGAGCAGTACTTC; CDR3aa: CASSVATRGGGEQYF
d_gene: TRBD1; abundance: NA; v_gene: TRBV3-1/TRBV3-2; j_gene: TRBJ2-1; CDR3nt: TGTGCCAGCAGCCAAGAATGGACAGGGGCGAACATCAATGAGCAGTTCTTC; CDR3aa: CASSQEWTGANINEQFF
d_gene: NA; abundance: NA; v_gene: TRBV5-4; j_gene: TRBJ2-1; CDR3nt: TGTGCCAGCAGCGTGGCCACCCCTGGGCTACAGTTCTTC; CDR3aa: CASSVATPGLQFF
d_gene: TRBD1; abundance: NA; v_gene: TRBV5-1; j_gene: TRBJ2-3; CDR3nt: TGCGCCAGCAGCTTGGGGGACAGGGGTTCAGATACGCAGTATTTT; CDR3aa: CASSLGDRGSDTQYF
d_gene: NA; abundance: NA; v_gene: TRBV9; j_gene: TRBJ1-3; CDR3nt: TGTGCCAGCAGCGACAGTCGATCTGGAAACACCATATATTTT; CDR3aa: CASSDSRSGNTIYF
d_gene: NA; abundance: once; v_gene: TRBV24-1; j_gene: TRBJ2-7; CDR3nt: TGTGCCACCAGTGCCTCTGTGGGGGGAAGGCCTGGGAACGAGCAGTACTTC; CDR3aa: CATSASVGGRPGNEQYF
d_gene: TRBD2; abundance: once; v_gene: TRBV27; j_gene: TRBJ2-5; CDR3nt: TGTGCCAGCAGTTGTCCCGAACTAGCGGCCCCGAAGACCCAGTACTTC; CDR3aa: CASSCPELAAPKTQYF
d_gene: NA; abundance: NA; v_gene: TRBV24-1; j_gene: TRBJ2-2; CDR3nt: TGTGCCACCAGTGATTTGGGCGGGAACACCGGGGAGCTGTTTTTT; CDR3aa: CATSDLGGNTGELFF
d_gene: TRBD1; abundance: NA; v_gene: TRBV30; j_gene: TRBJ1-2; CDR3nt: TGTGCCTGGCCAGAGGACAGGGGTCGACCTTATTATGACTATGGCTACACCTTC; CDR3aa: CAWPEDRGRPYYDYGYTF
d_gene: TRBD1; abundance: few; v_gene: TRBV3-1/TRBV3-2; j_gene: TRBJ1-1; CDR3nt: TGTGCCAGCAGCCGTCCCATCAATTCCCCCCCAGGACTCGAGACAGGGGACGCGAACACTGAAGCTTTCTTT; CDR3aa: CASSRPINSPPGLETGDANTEAFF
d_gene: NA; abundance: NA; v_gene: TRBV5-1; j_gene: TRBJ2-5; CDR3nt: TGCGCCAGCAGGGAGGGGGAGACCCAGTACTTC; CDR3aa: CASREGETQYF
d_gene: TRBD1; abundance: medium-sized; v_gene: TRBV7-6; j_gene: TRBJ1-2; CDR3nt: TGTGCCAGCAGCTTAACAGGGGGCTCTAACTATGGCTACACCTTC; CDR3aa: CASSLTGGSNYGYTF
d_gene: NA; abundance: NA; v_gene: TRBV6-5; j_gene: TRBJ1-1; CDR3nt: TGTGCCAGCAGTACACAGGGGAACACTGAAGCTTTCTTT; CDR3aa: CASSTQGNTEAFF
d_gene: NA; abundance: NA; v_gene: TRBV5-1; j_gene: TRBJ1-5; CDR3nt: TGCGCCAGCAGCTACGAGTTGAATCAGCCCCAGCATTTT; CDR3aa: CASSYELNQPQHF
d_gene: TRBD1; abundance: NA; v_gene: TRBV6-6; j_gene: TRBJ1-5; CDR3nt: TGTGCCAGCAGTTCTACAGGGGATCAGCCCCAGCATTTT; CDR3aa: CASSSTGDQPQHF
d_gene: TRBD1; abundance: NA; v_gene: TRBV18; j_gene: TRBJ2-7; CDR3nt: TGTGCCAGCTCAGTAACAGGGGGCTCCTACGAGCAGTACTTC; CDR3aa: CASSVTGGSYEQYF
d_gene: TRBD2; abundance: few; v_gene: TRBV6-5; j_gene: TRBJ2-3; CDR3nt: TGTGCCAGCAGTTGGACTAGCGGGGGGGATACGCAGTATTTT; CDR3aa: CASSWTSGGDTQYF
d_gene: NA; abundance: NA; v_gene: TRBV4-1; j_gene: TRBJ1-1; CDR3nt: TGCGCCAGCAGCCAAGTAGGGGGGGCTGAAGCTTTCTTT; CDR3aa: CASSQVGGAEAFF
d_gene: TRBD1; abundance: NA; v_gene: TRBV10-2; j_gene: TRBJ2-4; CDR3nt: TGCGCCAGCAGTGAGGGCAGGGGGCTGAACATTCAGTACTTC; CDR3aa: CASSEGRGLNIQYF
d_gene: TRBD1; abundance: NA; v_gene: TRBV9; j_gene: TRBJ1-4; CDR3nt: TGTGCCAGCAGCGTAGGGCAGGGGGCATGGAGTGAAAAACTGTTTTTT; CDR3aa: CASSVGQGAWSEKLFF
d_gene: TRBD1; abundance: NA; v_gene: TRBV5-4; j_gene: TRBJ2-5; CDR3nt: TGTGCCAGCAGCTTGGCTAGGACAGGGATAGAGACCCAGTACTTC; CDR3aa: CASSLARTGIETQYF
d_gene: NA; abundance: NA; v_gene: TRBV28; j_gene: TRBJ1-5; CDR3nt: TGTGCCAGCAGTTTAGGCGCGGGAAATCAGCCCCAGCATTTT; CDR3aa: CASSLGAGNQPQHF
d_gene: NA; abundance: NA; v_gene: TRBV21-1; j_gene: TRBJ1-5; CDR3nt: TGTGCCAGCAGCAAGTCGGGTGTGTTCCGAACATTTCAGCCCCAGCATTTT; CDR3aa: CASSKSGVFRTFQPQHF
d_gene: NA; abundance: NA; v_gene: TRBV7-9; j_gene: TRBJ1-2; CDR3nt: TGTGCCAGCAGCTTACCCGAGCGTAACTATGGCTACACCTTC; CDR3aa: CASSLPERNYGYTF
d_gene: TRBD1; abundance: NA; v_gene: TRBV27; j_gene: TRBJ1-1; CDR3nt: TGTGCCAGCAGTTTATACGGGACAGGAATACTGAACACTGAAGCTTTCTTT; CDR3aa: CASSLYGTGILNTEAFF
d_gene: TRBD2; abundance: NA; v_gene: TRBV29-1; j_gene: TRBJ2-2; CDR3nt: TGCAGCATTCATCCCCGGGGGGGGGACACCGGGGAGCTGTTTTTT; CDR3aa: CSIHPRGGDTGELFF
d_gene: TRBD1; abundance: NA; v_gene: TRBV29-1; j_gene: TRBJ2-7; CDR3nt: TGCAGCGTTGACGCAGGGGGTTCCTACGAGCAGTACTTC; CDR3aa: CSVDAGGSYEQYF
d_gene: NA; abundance: few; v_gene: TRBV11-1; j_gene: TRBJ2-2; CDR3nt: TGTGCCAGCAGCTTAGTTTGGACTCACACCGGGGAGCTGTTTTTT; CDR3aa: CASSLVWTHTGELFF
d_gene: NA; abundance: NA; v_gene: TRBV6-5; j_gene: TRBJ2-7; CDR3nt: TGTGCCAGCAACCCCCGTCGAGGGAACGAGCAGTACTTC; CDR3aa: CASNPRRGNEQYF
d_gene: NA; abundance: NA; v_gene: TRBV2; j_gene: TRBJ2-1; CDR3nt: TGTGCCAGCAGTACCGACAACGGCATCCTCAATGAGCAGTTCTTC; CDR3aa: CASSTDNGILNEQFF
d_gene: NA; abundance: NA; v_gene: TRBV5-1; j_gene: TRBJ1-6; CDR3nt: TGCGCCAGCAGCATCGGGGGTCTCTATAATTCACCCCTCCACTTT; CDR3aa: CASSIGGLYNSPLHF
d_gene: NA; abundance: NA; v_gene: TRBV18; j_gene: TRBJ2-5; CDR3nt: TGTGCCAGCTCACCAGCGAGGGAAGAGACCCAGTACTTC; CDR3aa: CASSPAREETQYF
d_gene: TRBD1; abundance: NA; v_gene: TRBV7-9; j_gene: TRBJ2-7; CDR3nt: TGTGCCAGCAGCTTAGCACAGGGGAAAAACGAGCAGTACTTC; CDR3aa: CASSLAQGKNEQYF
d_gene: NA; abundance: NA; v_gene: TRBV21-1; j_gene: TRBJ2-4; CDR3nt: TGTGCCAGCAGCAGCGTAGCGGAGAAAAACATTCAGTACTTC; CDR3aa: CASSSVAEKNIQYF
d_gene: NA; abundance: NA; v_gene: TRBV23-1; j_gene: TRBJ1-3; CDR3nt: TGCGCCAGCAGTCAGCGGGTGGGTGGAAACACCATATATTTT; CDR3aa: CASSQRVGGNTIYF
d_gene: NA; abundance: NA; v_gene: TRBV18; j_gene: TRBJ2-3; CDR3nt: TGTGCCAGCTCACCATCGACAGATACGCAGTATTTT; CDR3aa: CASSPSTDTQYF
d_gene: TRBD2; abundance: NA; v_gene: TRBV6-4; j_gene: TRBJ2-7; CDR3nt: TGTGCCAGCAGTGACTCGAGGGGACTAGCGGGGGGATCTGGGGTCCCGCCGAACTTC; CDR3aa: CASSDSRGLAGGSGVPPNF